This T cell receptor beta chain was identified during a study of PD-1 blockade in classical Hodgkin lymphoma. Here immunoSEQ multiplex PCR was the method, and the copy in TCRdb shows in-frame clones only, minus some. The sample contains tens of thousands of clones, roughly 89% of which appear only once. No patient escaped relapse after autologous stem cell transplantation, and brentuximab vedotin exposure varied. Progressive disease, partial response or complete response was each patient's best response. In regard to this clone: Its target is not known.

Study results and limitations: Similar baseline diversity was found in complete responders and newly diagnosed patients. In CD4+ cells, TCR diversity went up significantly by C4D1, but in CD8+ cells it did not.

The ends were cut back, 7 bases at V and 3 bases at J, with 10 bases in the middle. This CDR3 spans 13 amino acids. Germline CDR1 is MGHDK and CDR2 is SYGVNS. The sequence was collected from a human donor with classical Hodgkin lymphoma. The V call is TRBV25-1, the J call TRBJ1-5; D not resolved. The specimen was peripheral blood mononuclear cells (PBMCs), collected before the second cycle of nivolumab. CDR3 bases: TGTGCCAGCATGGGAGGAGTCAATCAGCCCCAGCATTTT. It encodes CASMGGVNQPQHF.